This T cell receptor beta chain was sequenced for a study of cytomegalovirus exposure and HLA in healthy donors (dated by TCRdb to about 2017). In terms of the full investigation: An earlier analysis of approximately 640 of the donors reported 250 to 350 Gb of sequence data and some 120 million unique TCR beta sequences from around 200 million T cells. Approximately 300 gigabases of sequencing data and around 85 million unique TCR sequences made up an early release that covered over 550 HLA-typed donors. Of the roughly 410 genotyped donors, 65% to 90% were placed in the genetic ancestry cluster associated with self-reported Caucasian donors. The study was designed to test whether signatures of past pathogen exposure could be identified by cataloging public T cell receptors. The T cell repertoires of around 670 subjects were profiled by immunosequencing and related to cytomegalovirus serostatus. Along with the approximately 670-subject first cohort, a separate validation cohort of approximately 110 different subjects was used. To predict cytomegalovirus infection status, the study brought together high-throughput TCR immunosequencing, statistical association of individual TCRs with disease status, and machine learning. A later analysis re-analyzed previously published TCR beta repertoires from approximately 670 donors and added high-resolution HLA genotyping to study TCR occurrence patterns. In the later analysis, no new phenotypic data were used to find candidate immune exposures; instead, reliance was placed on TCR beta sequences and their occurrence across donors. To decide whether each TCR beta V gene segment behaved as functional or pseudogenic, an earlier analysis of some 600 of the donors relied on high-throughput TCR beta sequencing. Donor age, sex, ethnicity and CMV serostatus were collected together with the repertoire data. In a later genetic analysis, genome-wide SNP genotypes for about three fifths of the 666 donors were used, and that subset was treated as a discovery cohort. All discovery cohort repertoires had been generated using a single sequencing platform. Both class I and class II loci were covered by HLA typing, at four-digit resolution. Typing coverage varied by locus: 629-630 donors for A, B, C, DRB1 and DQB1; approximately 500 for DQA1; approximately 610 for DPA1; 400 to 480 for DPB1. Several DR-DQ haplotypes were treated as single units for association and clustering because of strong linkage in the cohort. Across approximately 420 genotyped donors of the cohort, an average of about 240,000 unique TCR beta nucleotide sequences per donor were sequenced, and roughly 18% of those sequences were non-productive.

V loses 0 bases of germline sequence and J loses 3 bases, and the interval between the two ends is 12 bases. Via the germline V gene, CDR1 is SGDLS and CDR2 YYNGEE. The CDR3 holds 15 amino acids from the cysteine to the phenylalanine. Only the CDR3 region is kept as DNA, spanning 45 bases read in frame from base 1. Paper-wide results and their limitations: According to a later genetic analysis, donors in an Asian-associated ancestry cluster had fewer N-insertions in productive TCRs than the approximately 630-donor mean. According to a later analysis, TCR association rates differed among HLA loci, with DRB1 alleles showing the most associated TCRs and HLA-C alleles showing the fewest. An association between a missense DCLRE1C variant and V-gene and J-gene trimming of TCR beta chains was found in a later genetic analysis and replicated in an independent cohort. The study listed 164 TCR beta chains as associated with cytomegalovirus. In a later analysis, HLA-associated TCR beta chains showed more clonal expansion and lower generation probabilities than non-associated chains that were equally common. When HLA alleles, especially DR and DQ, strongly co-occurred, attributing TCR associations to individual alleles was difficult. In a later analysis, several top co-occurrence clusters were reported to appear linked to parvovirus B19, influenza, CMV and Epstein-Barr virus. For the cohort, immune exposure information was limited to CMV serostatus. In an earlier analysis of several hundred of the donors, most TCR beta V segments were observed in productive rearrangements about 87% or about 30% of the time, broadly matching IMGT annotations. The presence/absence analyses assumed that sequencing depth was roughly uniform across donors, and that assumption may not be true. According to a later analysis, most CMV-associated TCR beta chains appeared to be HLA-restricted, and the HLA associations seemed to be driven largely by CMV exposure. The cohort was sequenced for TCR beta chains only, and without alpha or paired-chain data the features that could be detected were limited. Across donors, most TCR sequences were observed very rarely, whereas some public TCRs were present in many individuals. Linkage disequilibrium might explain the correlated functional status among segregating V segments, but an unknown experimental factor could not be ruled out. The authors suggested that the approach could potentially be generalized to other disease states and immunological phenotypes. The classifier was reported to diagnose cytomegalovirus status with high specificity and sensitivity in both the original and validation cohorts. Because the 87-base-pair reads could not distinguish some IMGT-functional V segments, including TRBV6-2 and TRBV6-3, those segments were excluded. A cluster of highly shared sequence variants was judged likely to be a technical artifact of the sequencing pipeline. HLA typing was unavailable for some donors at each locus, so association tests used only the typed subset. A later analysis associated about 18,000 TCR beta sequences with specific HLA alleles at a false discovery rate of 0.05. Because counts were too low, approximately 18 rarely observed V segments, including chromosome 9 orphons, were excluded from the earlier analysis of around 640 of the donors. In vitro tests confirmed that a few of the cytomegalovirus-associated TCR beta chains recognize cytomegalovirus antigens. A further reported finding was that TCR beta sequences accurately predicted the HLA-A and HLA-B alleles for most subjects in the first cohort.

The method behind the library was the immunoSEQ multiplex PCR assay. A mixture of 60 forward primers for TCR Vbeta segments and 13 reverse primers for TCR Jbeta segments was used in the multiplex PCR. The CDR3 region of rearranged TCR beta genes was amplified from genomic DNA with a multiplex PCR assay. Amplified TCR beta libraries were sequenced as 87-base-pair reads on the Illumina HiSeq System. In the original analysis: In a later analysis, around 80 million unique TCR beta chains were counted across the 500 to 850 repertoires, and roughly 11 million of these chains were shared by at least two donors. Raw reads were error-corrected and collapsed into unique sequences with a nearest-neighbor algorithm that merged closely related sequences to remove PCR and sequencing errors. V, D and J gene segments were assigned by aligning CDR3 sequences to IMGT reference sequences. For a sequence to be retained, a match of at least six nucleotides to both a V gene segment and a J gene segment was required. Rearrangements were called productive when the CDR3 lacked stop codons and stayed in frame with V and J; all others were non-productive. Following IMGT convention, CDR3 was defined as the stretch from the second conserved V-encoded cysteine up to the conserved J-encoded phenylalanine. In an earlier analysis of around 570 of the donors, sequences lacking an unambiguous match to a single V gene segment were excluded. An earlier analysis of 587 of the donors called V segments functional above 56.7% productive rearrangements and segregating when the between-donor standard deviation exceeded 5%. A statistical classification framework was developed to diagnose cytomegalovirus status using the catalog of TCR beta chain sequences. In a later analysis, TCR nucleotide sequences were compared against IMGT/GENE-DB human TR gene sequences so that V and J genes could be assigned. The TCRdist pipeline was used in a later analysis to assign CDR3 sequences and most-parsimonious VDJ recombination scenarios. A later analysis defined each TCR beta chain by its CDR3 amino acid sequence plus V-gene family, and excluded reads lacking a unique V-gene family. A later analysis removed roughly 590 highly shared, low-generation-probability nucleotide sequences to deal with suspected cross-contamination and a sequencing artifact. In a later analysis, a clonal expansion index was calculated for each public chain from normalized within-repertoire ranks of inferred template counts. Generation probabilities in a later analysis came from a VDJ recombination model fitted to out-of-frame rearrangements, and those results were checked against IGoR. In a later analysis, hypergeometric tests were used to score TCR-TCR, TCR-HLA and TCR-CMV co-occurrence, with a repertoire-size bias correction applied to TCR pairs. In a later analysis, false discovery rates were estimated by permuting HLA or CMV assignments 20 times. In a later analysis, co-occurring TCRs were grouped using DBSCAN, and TCRdist sequence similarity was added for clustering within HLA-allele-positive subsets. Repertoires with fewer than 30,000 or more than 120,000 public chains, plus five repertoires with anomalous nucleotide sharing, were excluded from co-occurrence clustering. TCRdb provides this immuneACCESS table in a form limited to in-frame rearrangements. Some clones are lacking; in checked studies, under half of them reflect an unresolved V gene, and why the rest are absent is not known. Clone size and the V and J calls come from that table; the DNA yielded D and trimming. The sample table contains some 110,000 clones; only one count was recorded for around 74% of them. The ten top clones hold about 9.1% of the sample.

The cohort comprised 666 healthy bone marrow donors. At the time of sampling, every cohort member was nominally healthy, though immune exposures that went unrecorded were likely present. The donor was CMV seropositive and belonged to the group of a few hundred seropositive cohort members. A peripheral blood sample was collected from each donor, and TCR beta sequencing was performed on peripheral blood mononuclear cells. Genomic DNA was extracted from the blood cell samples with the Qiagen DNeasy Blood Extraction Kit. In regard to this clone: This receptor's antigen is unknown. Base quality data are lacking; no much larger clone is found one base away.

Sequencing input: PBMCs. This receptor chain uses TRBV9 and TRBJ1-2, with an unclear D gene assignment. The TCR sequence derives from a woman in her thirties or forties in good health and CMV-seropositive. The DNA is TGTGCCAGCAGCGTAGGTGGGCGCGAATACTATGGCTACACCTTC. This gives the protein CASSVGGREYYGYTF.